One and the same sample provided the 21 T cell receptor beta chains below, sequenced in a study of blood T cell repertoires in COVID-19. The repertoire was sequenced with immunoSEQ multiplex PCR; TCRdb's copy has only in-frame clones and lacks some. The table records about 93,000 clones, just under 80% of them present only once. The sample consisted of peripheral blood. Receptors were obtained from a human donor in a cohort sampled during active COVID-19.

Here the CDR3 reads CASRGGRGTGELFF. As DNA, the CDR3 is TGCGCCAGCAGGGGCGGGAGGGGCACCGGGGAGCTGTTTTTT. This chain uses TRBV5-1 with TRBJ2-2; 9 positions agree with TRBD2. In germline, CDR1 is SGHRS, CDR2 YFSETQ. The ends lost 5 bases at V and 4 bases at J; junction bases unmatched: 3. This CDR3 has 14 residues.

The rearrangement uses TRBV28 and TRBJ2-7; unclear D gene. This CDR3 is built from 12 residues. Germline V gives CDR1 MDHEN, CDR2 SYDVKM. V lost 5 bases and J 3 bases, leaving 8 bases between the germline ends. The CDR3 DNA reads TGTGCCAGCAGTCCCCCCTTCTACGAGCAGTACTTC. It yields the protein CASSPPFYEQYF. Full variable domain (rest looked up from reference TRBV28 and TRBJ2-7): DVKVTQSSRYLVKRTGEKVFLECVQDMDHENMFWYRQDPGLGLRLIYFSYDVKMKEKGDIPEGYSVSREKKERFSLILESASTNQTSMYLCASSPPFYEQYFGPGTRLTVT.

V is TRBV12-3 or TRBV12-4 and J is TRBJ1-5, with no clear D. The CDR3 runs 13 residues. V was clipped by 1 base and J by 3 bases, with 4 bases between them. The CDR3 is CASSLGYNQPQHF. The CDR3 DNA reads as TGTGCCAGCAGTTTAGGCTACAATCAGCCCCAGCATTTT.

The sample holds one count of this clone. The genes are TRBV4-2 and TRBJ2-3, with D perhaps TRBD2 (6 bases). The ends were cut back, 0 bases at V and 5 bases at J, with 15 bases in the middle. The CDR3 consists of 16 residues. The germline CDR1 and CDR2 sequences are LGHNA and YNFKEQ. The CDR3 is CASSQEGTGARDTQYF. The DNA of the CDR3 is TGTGCCAGCAGCCAAGAAGGGACGGGAGCCAGAGATACGCAGTATTTT.

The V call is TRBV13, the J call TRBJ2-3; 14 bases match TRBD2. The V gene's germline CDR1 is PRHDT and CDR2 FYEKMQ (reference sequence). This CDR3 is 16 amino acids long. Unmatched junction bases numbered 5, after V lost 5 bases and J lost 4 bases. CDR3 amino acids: CASSRPGLAGADTQYF. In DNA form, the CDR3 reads TGTGCCAGCAGCAGGCCGGGACTAGCGGGAGCAGATACGCAGTATTTT.

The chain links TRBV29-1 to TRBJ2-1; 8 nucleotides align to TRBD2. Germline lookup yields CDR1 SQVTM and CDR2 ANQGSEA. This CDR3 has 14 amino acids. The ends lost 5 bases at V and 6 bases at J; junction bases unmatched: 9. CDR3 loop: CSVSRAGAFNEQFF. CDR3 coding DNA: TGCAGCGTTTCGAGAGCGGGAGCTTTCAATGAGCAGTTCTTC.

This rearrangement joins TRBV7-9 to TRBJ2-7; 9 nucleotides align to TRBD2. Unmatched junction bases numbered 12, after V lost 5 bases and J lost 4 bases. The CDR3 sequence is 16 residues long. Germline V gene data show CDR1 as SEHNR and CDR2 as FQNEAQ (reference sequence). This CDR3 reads CASSASPGLAPYEQYF. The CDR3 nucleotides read TGTGCCAGCAGCGCGAGTCCGGGACTAGCTCCATACGAGCAGTACTTC.

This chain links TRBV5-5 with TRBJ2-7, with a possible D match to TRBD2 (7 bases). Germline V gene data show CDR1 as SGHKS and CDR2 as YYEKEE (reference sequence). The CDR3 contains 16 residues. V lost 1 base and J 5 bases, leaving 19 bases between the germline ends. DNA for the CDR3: TGTGCCAGCAGCTTGACGACTAGCTCTCGGGGGCACGAGCAGTACTTC. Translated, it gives CASSLTTSSRGHEQYF. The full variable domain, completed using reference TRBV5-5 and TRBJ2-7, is DAGVTQSPTHLIKTRGQQVTLRCSPISGHKSVSWYQQVLGQGPQFIFQYYEKEERGRGNFPDRFSARQFPNYSSELNVNALLLGDSALYLCASSLTTSSRGHEQYFGPGTRLTVT.

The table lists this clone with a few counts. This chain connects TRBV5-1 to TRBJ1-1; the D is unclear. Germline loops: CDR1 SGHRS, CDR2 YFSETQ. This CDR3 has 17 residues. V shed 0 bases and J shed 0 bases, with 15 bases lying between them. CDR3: CASSLGLLGQVNTEAFF. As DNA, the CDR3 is TGCGCCAGCAGCTTGGGGCTTCTTGGGCAGGTGAACACTGAAGCTTTCTTT.

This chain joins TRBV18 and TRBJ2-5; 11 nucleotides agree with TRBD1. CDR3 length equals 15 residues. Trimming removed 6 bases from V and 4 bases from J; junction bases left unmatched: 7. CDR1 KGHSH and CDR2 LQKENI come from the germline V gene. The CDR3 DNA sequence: TGTGCCAGCTCCCCCAGGACAGGGGGCGCAGAGACCCAGTACTTC. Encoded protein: CASSPRTGGAETQYF.

The CDR3: CATSDITGQGVANTGELFF. CDR3 nucleotide sequence: TGTGCCACCAGTGATATTACGGGACAGGGGGTCGCGAACACCGGGGAGCTGTTTTTT. V and J are TRBV24-1 and TRBJ2-2, with 11 positions matching TRBD1. Germline loops: CDR1 KGHDR, CDR2 SFDVKD. J lost 0 bases, V lost 3 bases, and 8 bases had no gene match. The CDR3 totals 19 residues.

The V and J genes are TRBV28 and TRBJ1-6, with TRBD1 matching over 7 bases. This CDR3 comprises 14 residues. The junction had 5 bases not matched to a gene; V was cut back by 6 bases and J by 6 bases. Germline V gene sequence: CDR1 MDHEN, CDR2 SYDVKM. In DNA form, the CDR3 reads TGTGCCAGCAGGGTACAGGGGAGTAATTCACCCCTCCACTTT. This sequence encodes CASRVQGSNSPLHF.

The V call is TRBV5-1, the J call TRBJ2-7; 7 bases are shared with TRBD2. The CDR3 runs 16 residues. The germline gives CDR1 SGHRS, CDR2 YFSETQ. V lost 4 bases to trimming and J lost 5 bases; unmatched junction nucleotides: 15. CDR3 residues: CASSPEPGREAHEQYF. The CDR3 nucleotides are TGCGCCAGCAGCCCGGAACCGGGACGGGAGGCCCACGAGCAGTACTTC.

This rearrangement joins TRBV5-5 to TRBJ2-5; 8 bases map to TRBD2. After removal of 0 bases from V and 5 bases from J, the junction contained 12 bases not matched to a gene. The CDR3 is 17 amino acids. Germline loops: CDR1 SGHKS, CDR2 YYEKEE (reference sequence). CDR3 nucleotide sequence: TGTGCCAGCAGCTTGGCGCTCGGAACGGGGGGGCAGGAGACCCAGTACTTC. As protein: CASSLALGTGGQETQYF.

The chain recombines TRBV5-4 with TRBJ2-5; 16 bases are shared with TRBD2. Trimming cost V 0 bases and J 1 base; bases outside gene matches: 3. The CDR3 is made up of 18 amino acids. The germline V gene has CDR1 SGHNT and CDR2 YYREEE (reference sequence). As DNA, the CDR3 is TGTGCCAGCAGCTTGGGGGGACTAGCGGGAGGGCCCCAAGAGACCCAGTACTTC. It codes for CASSLGGLAGGPQETQYF.

The CDR3 region has the DNA TGTGCCAGTAGTCGACAGGCGAGCAATCAGCCCCAGCATTTT. Translated: CASSRQASNQPQHF. The chain recombines TRBV19 with TRBJ1-5; TRBD1 might be the D (6 bases). V lost 5 bases and J 1 base, leaving 9 bases between the germline ends. Germline V lookup: CDR1 LNHDA, CDR2 SQIVND (reference sequence). The CDR3 totals 14 residues. Variable domain in full (rest from reference TRBV19 and TRBJ1-5): DGGITQSPKYLFRKEGQNVTLSCEQNLNHDAMYWYRQDPGQGLRLIYYSQIVNDFQKGDIAEGYSVSREKKESFPLTVTSAQKNPTAFYLCASSRQASNQPQHFGDGTRLSIL.

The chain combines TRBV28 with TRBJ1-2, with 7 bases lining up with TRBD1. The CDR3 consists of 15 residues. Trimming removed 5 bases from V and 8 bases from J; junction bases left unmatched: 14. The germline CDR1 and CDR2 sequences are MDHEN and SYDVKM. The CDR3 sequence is CASSRQPTGASGYTF. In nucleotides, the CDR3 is TGTGCCAGCAGTCGCCAACCAACAGGGGCTTCAGGCTACACCTTC.

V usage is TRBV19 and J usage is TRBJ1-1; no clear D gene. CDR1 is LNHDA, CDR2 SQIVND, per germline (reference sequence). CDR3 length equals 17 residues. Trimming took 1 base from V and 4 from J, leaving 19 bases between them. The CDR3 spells CASSIAGAWRAATEAFF. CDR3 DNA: TGTGCCAGTAGTATAGCGGGCGCCTGGCGGGCCGCCACTGAAGCTTTCTTT.

CDR3 nucleotides: TGTGCCAGCAGCACTCGACAGGGTGTAGAGGAAAAACTGTTTTTT. Translating gives CASSTRQGVEEKLFF. The chain links TRBV4-2 to TRBJ1-4; 7 nucleotides line up with TRBD1. Germline lookup yields CDR1 LGHNA and CDR2 YNFKEQ. The CDR3 totals 15 residues. Trimming took 5 bases from V and 8 from J; bases not matched to a gene: 11.

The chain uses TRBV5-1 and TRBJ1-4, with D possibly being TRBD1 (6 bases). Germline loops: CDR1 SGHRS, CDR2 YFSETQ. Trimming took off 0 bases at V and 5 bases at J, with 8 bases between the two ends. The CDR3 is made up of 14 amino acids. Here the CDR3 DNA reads TGCGCCAGCAGCTTGGATGGACAGAATGAAAAACTGTTTTTT. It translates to CASSLDGQNEKLFF.

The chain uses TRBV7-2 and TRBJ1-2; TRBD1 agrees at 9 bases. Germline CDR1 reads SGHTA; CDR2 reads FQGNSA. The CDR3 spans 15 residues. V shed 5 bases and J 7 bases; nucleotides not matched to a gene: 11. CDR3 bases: TGTGCCAGCAGCCAACACAGGGGGCGGGATGGTGGCTACACCTTC. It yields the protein CASSQHRGRDGGYTF.